This T cell receptor (beta chain) came from a study of T cell responses to AZD1222 COVID-19 vaccine. With respect to this clone: The antigen is undetermined.

Using immunoSEQ multiplex PCR, the repertoire was profiled, and TCRdb retains in-frame clones only, with some absent. Here the sample spans about 110,000 clones, more than 70% being singletons. Study-level results: Only five or six AZD1222 recipients tested seropositive at baseline. Repertoire collection took place solely once the T cell response had peaked.

The germline gives CDR1 MDHEN, CDR2 SYDVKM. The length of the CDR3 is 13 residues. Trimming cost V 7 bases and J 9 bases; bases outside gene matches: 7. Sequences were derived from peripheral blood, sampled on day 0 of MenACWY control vaccination. The receptor was isolated from an adult in good health. The chain recombines TRBV28 with TRBJ2-1, with TRBD1 matching 9 bases. CDR3 amino acids: CASNLGQGGEQFF. CDR3 sequence (DNA): TGTGCCAGCAACTTGGGACAGGGAGGTGAGCAGTTCTTC.